The 20 T cell receptor beta chains in this list originate from one sample, sequenced in a study of beta chain features in type 1 diabetes. General observations from the study: People with Type 1 diabetes carried modestly yet significantly shorter TCRB CDR3s in all four CD4+ subsets.

Their cognate antigens are unknown. Expressed TCRB transcripts were sequenced after all isolated RNA was converted to cDNA. Sequenced by immunoSEQ multiplex PCR; TCRdb stores in-frame clones only, minus some. The sample includes some 660,000 clones, about an eighth of them seen just once. Sequencing was carried out using naive CD4+ T cells from blood. The receptors stem from a man between 18 and 29 years old with type 1 diabetes.

The chain employs TRBV7-9 and TRBJ1-3; D is ambiguous. Trimming took off 7 bases at V and 4 bases at J, with 14 bases between the two ends. The CDR3 length is 14 residues. Per germline, CDR1 SEHNR and CDR2 FQNEAQ (reference sequence). CDR3 DNA: TGTGCCAGCAAGGATGGTGGTTCCGGAAACACCATATATTTT. Its protein is CASKDGGSGNTIYF.

A single count supports this clone. The chain has TRBV30 and TRBJ2-2; weak D call: TRBD1 (7 bases). The CDR3 totals 14 residues. The ends were cut back, 5 bases at V and 5 bases at J, with 15 bases in the middle. CDR1 GTSNPN and CDR2 SVGIG come from the germline V gene (reference sequence). The CDR3 coding sequence is TGTGCCTGGGGAAGGAGGGGGCTGACCGGGGAGCTGTTTTTT. Protein: CAWGRRGLTGELFF.

This clone was seen more than once but under ten times. The chain combines TRBV7-2 with TRBJ2-7; D gene uncertain. The germline CDR1 and CDR2 sequences are SGHTA and FQGNSA. V was cut by 3 bases and J by 3 bases, with 9 bases left in between. The CDR3 is 13 residues long. The DNA of the CDR3 is TGTGCCAGCAGCTTGGACGACGGCTACGAGCAGTACTTC. It is translated as CASSLDDGYEQYF.

This clone was counted between two and nine times. CDR3 residues: CASSPLLAKNIQYF. In nucleotides, the CDR3 is TGCGCCAGCAGCCCCCTCCTAGCCAAAAACATTCAGTACTTC. The chain joins TRBV5-1 to TRBJ2-4; D unclear. Germline CDR1 SGHRS, CDR2 YFSETQ. The CDR3 length is 14 residues. Trimming pared 4 bases from V and 0 bases from J, leaving 8 bases between.

This clone turned up a few times. The chain joins TRBV5-1 to TRBJ2-1; tentatively, D is TRBD1 (5 bases). V gave up 2 bases and J gave up 4 bases, with 16 bases separating them. CDR1 is SGHRS and CDR2 is YFSETQ in the germline V gene. This CDR3 has 16 residues. The CDR3 DNA is TGCGCCAGCAGCTTCGATGGACATGAAGTTTACAATGAGCAGTTCTTC. Protein sequence: CASSFDGHEVYNEQFF. The variable domain in full, completed from reference TRBV5-1 and TRBJ2-1, reads KAGVTQTPRYLIKTRGQQVTLSCSPISGHRSVSWYQQTPGQGLQFLFEYFSETQRNKGNFPGRFSGRQFSNSRSEMNVSTLELGDSALYLCASSFDGHEVYNEQFFGPGTRLTVL.

This clone was seen more than once but under ten times. Within the sample, other DNA sequences also encode this same CDR3. The rearrangement links TRBV30 to TRBJ2-3, with D perhaps TRBD1 (6 bases). Germline V gene sequence: CDR1 GTSNPN, CDR2 SVGIG (reference sequence). Deletions cut 2 bases from V and 2 bases from J, with 8 bases between. The CDR3 sequence is 13 residues long. CDR3 sequence reads: CAWSPGVTDTQYF. The CDR3, as DNA: TGTGCCTGGAGTCCAGGGGTCACAGATACGCAGTATTTT.

This chain connects TRBV2 to TRBJ2-1; D possibly corresponds to TRBD2 (5 bases). Germline CDR1 is SNHLY and CDR2 is FYNNEI. V lost 7 bases to trimming and J lost 8 bases, with 18 bases between them. The CDR3 extends over 14 amino acids. The CDR3 reads CASTVVGVGHEQFF. In DNA form, the CDR3 reads TGTGCCAGCACGGTAGTGGGAGTGGGCCATGAGCAGTTCTTC.

In its sample, this clone was seen a few times. This chain links TRBV7-9 with TRBJ2-3; 9 nucleotides line up with TRBD2. V shed 6 bases and J 2 bases; nucleotides not matched to a gene: 6. The CDR3 runs to 15 residues. Germline V gene data show CDR1 as SEHNR and CDR2 as FQNEAQ (reference sequence). CDR3 DNA: TGTGCCAGCAGTTTTCTAGCGGGGTACACAGATACGCAGTATTTT. This encodes CASSFLAGYTDTQYF.

The gene calls are TRBV11-2 and TRBJ2-3; D perhaps matches TRBD2 (6 bases). This CDR3 contains 15 residues. Looked up from germline, CDR1 is SGHAT and CDR2 is FQNNGV. Trimming left V 5 bases short and J 7 bases short, with 19 bases between. The CDR3 DNA sequence: TGTGCCAGCAGCCCCATGGGGACTTCCTGGAATACGCAGTATTTT. Protein sequence: CASSPMGTSWNTQYF.

This clone appeared a single time. The chain employs TRBV5-1 and TRBJ2-2, with D tentatively TRBD1 or TRBD2 (6 bases each). This CDR3 has 15 residues. Germline values: CDR1 SGHRS, CDR2 YFSETQ. V lost 7 bases and J lost 2, with 15 bases in between. Here the CDR3 reads CASRGRTLNTGELFF. The DNA for the CDR3 is TGCGCCAGCCGGGGGCGTACGTTAAACACCGGGGAGCTGTTTTTT.

V gene TRBV28 combines with J gene TRBJ2-7, with 8 nucleotides matching TRBD1. This CDR3 comprises 13 residues. CDR1 and CDR2 from the germline V gene are MDHEN and SYDVKM. The J segment lost 6 bases and the V segment lost 6 bases, leaving 7 bases of the junction unmatched. Here the CDR3 reads CASRIQGVIEQYF. In DNA form, the CDR3 reads TGTGCCAGCAGGATACAGGGGGTGATCGAGCAGTACTTC.

The chain couples TRBV6-5 to TRBJ2-1, with D perhaps matching TRBD1 (5 bases). This CDR3 contains 15 residues. The germline V gene encodes CDR1 MNHEY and CDR2 SVGAGI. V was trimmed by 0 bases and J by 9 bases, leaving 15 bases between them. In DNA form, the CDR3 reads TGTGCCAGCAGTTACTCAGGGCAGGGAACTATTGAGCAGTTCTTC. Protein product: CASSYSGQGTIEQFF.

This clone was picked up a small number of times. The rearrangement links TRBV9 to TRBJ1-4; D is undetermined. From germline, CDR1 is SGDLS and CDR2 YYNGEE. This CDR3 contains 13 residues. V gave up 6 bases and J gave up 4 bases, with 10 bases separating them. CDR3 protein: CASTRSDNEKLFF. In nucleotides, the CDR3 is TGTGCCAGCACGAGGAGCGATAATGAAAAACTGTTTTTT.

The rearrangement links TRBV6-1 to TRBJ1-1, with D uncertain. Deletions cut 11 bases from V and 2 bases from J, with 12 bases between. The CDR3 totals 12 residues. The germline CDR1 and CDR2 sequences are MNHNS and SASEGT. The CDR3 region is CARYKGNTEAFF. For the CDR3, the DNA is TGTGCCCGGTACAAGGGAAACACTGAAGCTTTCTTT.

The chain employs TRBV9 and TRBJ2-2; D remains unclear. This CDR3 is built from 13 residues. From germline, CDR1 is SGDLS and CDR2 YYNGEE. V was clipped by 8 bases and J by 0 bases, with 8 bases between them. In nucleotides, the CDR3 is TGTGCCAGAGCGAGTTCGAACACCGGGGAGCTGTTTTTT. Amino acid sequence: CARASSNTGELFF. The variable domain in full, with the rest retrieved from reference TRBV9 and TRBJ2-2, is DSGVTQTPKHLITATGQRVTLRCSPRSGDLSVYWYQQSLDQGLQFLIQYYNGEERAKGNILERFSAQQFPDLHSELNLSSLELGDSALYFCARASSNTGELFFGEGSRLTVL.

The rearrangement uses TRBV7-6 and TRBJ2-3, with 8 bases matching TRBD2. Germline CDR1 reads SGHVS; CDR2 reads FNYEAQ. V was pared by 5 bases and J by 8 bases, with 24 bases of the junction left unmatched. The CDR3 contains 19 residues. CDR3 residues: CASSPRVGAGGNAPGTQYF. The CDR3 nucleotides are TGTGCCAGCAGCCCCAGAGTGGGTGCGGGGGGAAATGCTCCTGGTACGCAGTATTTT.

The chain employs TRBV30 and TRBJ1-1; D uncertain. The CDR3 loop spans 12 amino acids. Germline assignment: CDR1 GTSNPN and CDR2 SVGIG (reference sequence). V was pared by 5 bases and J by 0 bases, with 7 bases between. The CDR3 loop reads CAWAGMNTEAFF. In nucleotides, the CDR3 is TGTGCCTGGGCTGGCATGAACACTGAAGCTTTCTTT.

This clone has more than one count but fewer than ten. The rearrangement links TRBV10-2 to TRBJ2-2; 16 nucleotides line up with TRBD2. The CDR3 totals 14 residues. Germline CDR1 reads WSHSY; CDR2 reads SAAADI. The V and J ends lost 8 bases and 6 bases, in that order; junction bases with no gene match: 0. This chain's CDR3 is CASGTSGRAGELFF. The CDR3, as DNA: TGCGCCAGCGGGACTAGCGGGAGGGCCGGGGAGCTGTTTTTT.

This rearrangement joins TRBV7-9 to TRBJ2-7, with D possibly matching TRBD1 (7 bases). Germline CDR1 and CDR2: SEHNR and FQNEAQ (reference sequence). CDR3 length: 13 residues. Trimming took 2 bases from V and 4 from J, leaving 9 bases between them. The CDR3, as DNA: TGTGCCAGCAGCTTATCAGGGGGGTACGAGCAGTACTTC. This translates into CASSLSGGYEQYF.

This clone has a handful of counts. This chain links TRBV2 with TRBJ2-3; D is ambiguous. Germline V CDR1 and CDR2: SNHLY, FYNNEI. Trimming left V 6 bases short and J 1 base short, with 14 bases between. The CDR3 is 15 amino acids. This CDR3 is CASSRSPSGTDTQYF. CDR3 coding DNA: TGTGCCAGCAGCCGTTCGCCTTCCGGCACAGATACGCAGTATTTT. The variable domain in full, completed from reference TRBV2 and TRBJ2-3, reads EPEVTQTPSHQVTQMGQEVILRCVPISNHLYFYWYRQILGQKVEFLVSFYNNEISEKSEIFDDQFSVERPDGSNFTLKIRSTKLEDSAMYFCASSRSPSGTDTQYFGPGTRLTVL.